Below, one TCR beta chain is given with its context. Its antigen is unidentified. One end of the junction varies from germline; a read error may be responsible. A second PCR of 7 to 11 cycles used a sample-barcoded 5' primer and a J-beta primer mix. Each cDNA was tagged by a template-switch adaptor containing 12 random nucleotides. TCRdb re-derived calls from the 5' RACE reads in MiXCR, one entry per CDR3 protein. The data hold 600,000 to 1,000,000 distinct CDR3 sequences, with 20% to 25% observed a single time. The sample comes from a study of blood T cells in healthy people across ages. Whole-study findings and limits: A strong correlation was seen between TCR beta diversity and naive T cell percentage. Investigators viewed diversity estimates from one million T cells as underestimates, the study reported.

There were healthy Caucasian individuals from Russia, aged roughly 6 to 90, serving as donors. The germline V gene has CDR1 MGHRA and CDR2 YSYEKL. The CDR3 sequence is 13 residues long. The same data also went into a second study, on T cells of mothers and their children.

What was sequenced was blood. This chain links TRBV4-1 with TRBJ2-7; TRBD2 is a possible D gene (6 bases). The source of this sequence is a boy under 18 in good health. For the CDR3, the DNA is TGCGCCAGCAGCCCAGGGAGGTCCTACGGGCAGTACTTC. It codes for CASSPGRSYGQYF.